This TCR beta chain was sequenced in a study of PD-1 blockade in classical Hodgkin lymphoma. Points on this clone: The antigen remains undetermined.

The CDR3 is 15 residues long. Trimming stripped 1 base from V and 8 bases from J, with 14 bases between. Germline CDR1 reads LGHNA; CDR2 reads YNFKEQ. Some clones are missing from TCRdb's copy, which holds only in-frame ones; the method was immunoSEQ multiplex PCR. The sample yields about 21,000 clones, around 94% seen once. Time point specified: newly diagnosed, previously untreated cHL patient sample. Comparison samples consisted of PBMCs from newly diagnosed, untreated classical Hodgkin lymphoma. Regarding the study as a whole: Still unresolved is the cause of the repertoire differences, which may be disease activity or prior therapy. TCR diversity at baseline was reported to be reduced in newly diagnosed patients relative to healthy donors.

Sequencing used peripheral blood mononuclear cells (PBMCs). V is TRBV4-2 and J is TRBJ1-4; D gene uncertain. The clonotype originates from a human donor with classical Hodgkin lymphoma. The CDR3 DNA follows: TGTGCCAGCAGCCAAGCCCGGGAGAACAGCGAAAAACTGTTTTTT. This gives the protein CASSQARENSEKLFF.